These 31 T cell receptor beta chains were sequenced from one sample in a study of multiple sclerosis patients with progressive multifocal leukoencephalopathy. Here immunoSEQ multiplex PCR was the method, and the copy in TCRdb shows in-frame clones only, minus some. Found here are 30,000 to 35,000 clones, about 90% of them singletons; the top ten hold under 4%. The sample's time point: time of PML onset. Sequencing used PBMCs, obtained from a patient treated with natalizumab. The source is a human donor with progressive multifocal leukoencephalopathy.

The J gene is TRBJ2-5, the V gene TRBV7-8, with 7 bases identical to TRBD2. The V gene end was trimmed by 5 bases and the J gene end by 5 bases; junction bases not matched to a gene: 5. Germline V gives CDR1 SGHVS, CDR2 FQNEAQ. The CDR3 has 13 amino acids. This CDR3 reads CASSTASGETQYF. In DNA form, the CDR3 reads TGTGCCAGCAGCACAGCTAGCGGTGAGACCCAGTACTTC.

The chain is built from TRBV6-1 and TRBJ1-5; no reliable D call. The germline CDR1 and CDR2 sequences are MNHNS and SASEGT. The CDR3 has 13 residues. The V end was cut by 6 bases, the J end by 9 bases, with 15 bases between. In DNA form, the CDR3 reads TGTGCCAGCAGAATCGACCGCTTGCGGCCCCAGCATTTT. This codes for CASRIDRLRPQHF.

This clone appeared once. The rearrangement uses TRBV7-2 and TRBJ2-3; TRBD1 is a possible D gene (6 bases). Germline V gene data show CDR1 as SGHTA and CDR2 as FQGNSA. V dropped 5 bases and J dropped 2 bases, with 11 bases sitting between them. The CDR3 is 14 amino acids. CDR3 region: CASSVNRATDTQYF. DNA for the CDR3: TGTGCCAGCAGCGTTAACAGGGCCACAGATACGCAGTATTTT.

The genes are TRBV12-5 and TRBJ2-3; D remains ambiguous. Trimming pared 1 base from V and 2 bases from J, leaving 7 bases between. Germline-derived CDR1 and CDR2 are LGHNT and FRNRAP. This CDR3 is built from 14 residues. The DNA of the CDR3 is TGTGCTAGTGGTTTGGCCCCGACCACAGATACGCAGTATTTT. Its protein product is CASGLAPTTDTQYF.

The V gene is TRBV19, the J gene TRBJ1-1; D is possibly TRBD1 (5 bases). V gave up 5 bases and J gave up 1 base, with 14 bases separating them. There are 15 residues in the CDR3. CDR1 LNHDA and CDR2 SQIVND come from the germline V gene (reference sequence). This CDR3 is CASSRMRGANTEAFF. In DNA, the CDR3 is TGTGCCAGTAGTCGCATGAGGGGTGCGAACACTGAAGCTTTCTTT.

The chain links TRBV4-3 to TRBJ2-7, with 8 positions matching TRBD2. The CDR3 loop spans 16 amino acids. CDR1 and CDR2 (germline): LGHNA, YSLEER. V lost 1 base to trimming and J lost 3 bases; unmatched junction nucleotides: 8. The CDR3 DNA reads as TGCGCCAGCAGCCAAGGAAAGGCGGGAGGCTTCTACGAGCAGTACTTC. Its protein product is CASSQGKAGGFYEQYF.

V gene TRBV30 combines with J gene TRBJ2-5; D is perhaps TRBD1 (6 bases). Germline CDR1 reads GTSNPN; CDR2 reads SVGIG (reference sequence). This CDR3 spans 13 amino acids. Trimming left V 2 bases short and J 4 bases short, with 11 bases between. CDR3 nucleotide sequence: TGTGCCTGGAGTTTGGGACAAAGAGAGACCCAGTACTTC. Amino acid sequence: CAWSLGQRETQYF. Filled out from reference TRBV30 and TRBJ2-5, the complete variable domain reads SQTIHQWPATLVQPVGSPLSLECTVEGTSNPNLYWYRQAAGRGLQLLFYSVGIGQISSEVPQNLSASRPQDRQFILSSKKLLLSDSGFYLCAWSLGQRETQYFGPGTRLLVL.

This clone was detected a few times. Other DNA sequences in this sample translate to the same CDR3. The chain joins TRBV6-5 to TRBJ1-2; a possible D gene is TRBD1 (5 bases). The CDR3 has 14 amino acids. The V end was cut by 2 bases, the J end by 4 bases, with 11 bases between. Germline CDR1 and CDR2: MNHEY and SVGAGI. The chain's CDR3 is CASSYGGYGYGYTF. The DNA of the CDR3 is TGTGCCAGCAGTTACGGGGGTTACGGCTATGGCTACACCTTC.

The V and J genes are TRBV4-3 and TRBJ1-2, with 8 bases that match TRBD1. This CDR3 comprises 14 residues. Germline values: CDR1 LGHNA, CDR2 YSLEER. V trimming: 4 bases; J trimming: 2 bases; junction bases outside the gene matches: 3. The DNA of the CDR3 is TGCGCCAGCAGCCCCGACAGGGGAAACTATGGCTACACCTTC. As protein: CASSPDRGNYGYTF.

The chain employs TRBV19 and TRBJ2-1; 10 bases align to TRBD2. The CDR3 extends over 14 amino acids. Germline V CDR1 and CDR2: LNHDA, SQIVND (reference sequence). V dropped 4 bases and J dropped 9; count of bases not matched to a gene: 6. DNA of the CDR3: TGTGCCAGTAGTAGAGCGGGAGGGGTACTTGAGCAGTTCTTC. Protein sequence: CASSRAGGVLEQFF. The full variable domain, its missing parts supplied by reference TRBV19 and TRBJ2-1, is DGGITQSPKYLFRKEGQNVTLSCEQNLNHDAMYWYRQDPGQGLRLIYYSQIVNDFQKGDIAEGYSVSREKKESFPLTVTSAQKNPTAFYLCASSRAGGVLEQFFGPGTRLTVL.

This rearrangement joins TRBV7-9 to TRBJ1-5; the D is unclear. With 5 bases removed from V and 0 bases from J, the gap between germline ends came to 8 bases. Germline loops: CDR1 SEHNR, CDR2 FQNEAQ (reference sequence). The CDR3 sequence is 14 residues long. CDR3 residues: CASSQTPSNQPQHF. The CDR3 coding sequence is TGTGCCAGCAGCCAGACACCTAGCAATCAGCCCCAGCATTTT.

V is TRBV27 and J is TRBJ2-7, with 8 bases identical to TRBD2. This CDR3 comprises 18 residues. J was trimmed by 5 bases and V by 5 bases; bases with no gene match: 20. Germline CDR1 reads MNHEY; CDR2 reads SMNVEV (reference sequence). CDR3 residues: CASSARYRDRTSIHEQYF. As DNA, the CDR3 is TGTGCCAGCAGTGCGCGATACAGGGATCGGACTAGCATCCACGAGCAGTACTTC.

The chain is built from TRBV9 and TRBJ1-5; no clear D gene. Trimming took 7 bases from V and 5 from J, leaving 4 bases between them. Germline V CDR1 and CDR2: SGDLS, YYNGEE. There are 10 residues in the CDR3. CDR3 region: CASCHQPQHF. For the CDR3, the DNA is TGTGCCAGCTGTCATCAGCCCCAGCATTTT.

The CDR3 DNA is TGTGCCTGGAGTGGTTCGGTAGACACACTCTATGGCTACACCTTC. Protein product: CAWSGSVDTLYGYTF. J is TRBJ1-2 and V is TRBV30; D gene ambiguous. Germline V lookup: CDR1 GTSNPN, CDR2 SVGIG (reference sequence). V dropped 1 base and J dropped 4 bases, with 16 bases sitting between them. The CDR3 totals 15 residues.

This rearrangement joins TRBV6-1 to TRBJ1-1, with D possibly matching TRBD1 (5 bases). Germline lookup yields CDR1 MNHNS and CDR2 SASEGT. The CDR3 is 15 amino acids. Trimming left V 2 bases short and J 8 bases short, with 18 bases between. This chain's CDR3 is CASSERGTGLGEAFF. The CDR3 DNA reads as TGTGCCAGCAGTGAAAGAGGGACCGGCTTGGGGGAAGCTTTCTTT.

The rearrangement uses TRBV6-1 and TRBJ2-3; possibly TRBD2 for D (5 bases). The CDR3 has 16 amino acids. Germline V gene sequence: CDR1 MNHNS, CDR2 SASEGT. Trimming left V 0 bases short and J 2 bases short, with 12 bases between. The DNA of the CDR3 is TGTGCCAGCAGTGAAGCGAGCCGCGGGTACACAGATACGCAGTATTTT. It translates to CASSEASRGYTDTQYF.

The CDR3, as DNA: TGCGCCAGCAGCCAAGTTAGCCTCCTCTATGAAGCTTTCTTT. It codes for CASSQVSLLYEAFF. The chain combines TRBV4-1 with TRBJ1-1; no clear D. The CDR3 has 14 amino acids. Deletions cut 1 base from V and 7 bases from J, with 13 bases between. Germline CDR1 is MGHRA and CDR2 is YSYEKL.

The rearrangement links TRBV5-6 to TRBJ2-1, with D unclear. Trimming stripped 4 bases from V and 5 bases from J, with 13 bases between. Germline CDR1 SGHDT, CDR2 YYEEEE. CDR3 length equals 14 residues. CDR3 DNA: TGTGCCAGCAGCCCCCGGTTGCTAAACAATGAGCAGTTCTTC. Protein: CASSPRLLNNEQFF.

In DNA form, the CDR3 reads TGTGCCAGCAGTGAAGTCGGACTAGCGGGTCTCAATGAGCAGTTCTTC. Its translation: CASSEVGLAGLNEQFF. V gene TRBV6-4 combines with J gene TRBJ2-1; 11 bases line up with TRBD2. Germline V gene lookup returns CDR1 MRHNA and CDR2 SNTAGT. J gave up 6 bases and V 3 bases, and 7 bases lay outside the gene matches. The CDR3 sequence is 16 residues long.

This chain uses TRBV6-5 with TRBJ2-1, with 9 bases identical to TRBD2. Per germline, CDR1 MNHEY and CDR2 SVGAGI. The CDR3 is made up of 15 amino acids. V lost 9 bases, J lost 9 bases, and 15 bases stayed unmatched. DNA of the CDR3: TGTGCCAGTAAGAGGATGGCGGGAGGGCCCGGTGAGCAGTTCTTC. Protein: CASKRMAGGPGEQFF.

As regards this clone: The same CDR3 arises from other DNA sequences in this sample as well. The V and J genes are TRBV10-3 and TRBJ1-1; TRBD1 is a possible D gene (6 bases). Germline CDR1 ENHRY, CDR2 SYGVKD. The CDR3 spans 12 residues. V was pared by 9 bases and J by 4 bases, with 12 bases between. The CDR3 region has the DNA TGTGCCATACAGGGTTGGGGCACTGAAGCTTTCTTT. Amino acid sequence: CAIQGWGTEAFF.

J is TRBJ2-2 and V is TRBV19, with TRBD1 as a possible D gene (8 bases). The CDR3 has 14 residues. Trimming stripped 9 bases from V and 6 bases from J, with 17 bases between. Germline CDR1 and CDR2: LNHDA and SQIVND (reference sequence). CDR3 coding DNA: TGTGCCAGGCTCGACAGGGGAGGGGCCGGGGAGCTGTTTTTT. It specifies CARLDRGGAGELFF.

This chain uses TRBV7-2 with TRBJ1-1; no firm D call. The CDR3 runs to 15 residues. Germline lookup yields CDR1 SGHTA and CDR2 FQGNSA. Deletions cut 5 bases from V and 1 base from J, with 14 bases between. For the CDR3, the DNA is TGTGCCAGCAGCCCCCGACCCAACAAGAACACTGAAGCTTTCTTT. Protein: CASSPRPNKNTEAFF.

V and J are TRBV5-1 and TRBJ2-5; possible D gene TRBD1, 6 bases. Trimming cost V 5 bases and J 1 base, with 15 bases left between them. The length of the CDR3 is 15 residues. Germline V gives CDR1 SGHRS, CDR2 YFSETQ. CDR3 amino acids: CASRLGARVQETQYF. As DNA, the CDR3 is TGCGCCAGCAGGCTGGGGGCCAGGGTCCAAGAGACCCAGTACTTC.

This clone was detected only once. CDR3 residues: CASSLWGASYEQYF. The CDR3 DNA sequence: TGTGCCAGCAGCTTATGGGGGGCCTCCTACGAGCAGTACTTC. The V gene is TRBV7-2, the J gene TRBJ2-7, with D perhaps matching TRBD1 or TRBD2 (6 bases each). This CDR3 comprises 14 residues. V was clipped by 2 bases and J by 0 bases, with 8 bases between them. Germline loops: CDR1 SGHTA, CDR2 FQGNSA.

This rearrangement joins TRBV29-1 to TRBJ1-4, with unresolved D. Trimming removed 4 bases from V and 7 bases from J, with 7 bases in between. CDR1 is SQVTM, CDR2 ANQGSEA, per germline. The CDR3 runs 11 residues. CDR3 coding DNA: TGCAGCGTTGCCCGGGGTGAAAAACTGTTTTTT. This sequence encodes CSVARGEKLFF.

The rearrangement links TRBV30 to TRBJ2-7; 7 bases fit TRBD2. Per germline, CDR1 GTSNPN and CDR2 SVGIG (reference sequence). The CDR3 contains 13 residues. V lost 1 base and J lost 9; bases outside the gene matches: 9. CDR3 loop: CAWSGREYPLQYF. CDR3 coding DNA: TGTGCCTGGAGTGGGCGGGAGTATCCTCTGCAGTACTTC.

V and J are TRBV5-8 and TRBJ2-7; the D gene is possibly TRBD2 (5 bases). V was shortened by 2 bases and J by 7 bases, with 13 bases between the two germline ends. CDR3 length: 13 amino acids. Germline values: CDR1 SGHTS, CDR2 YDEGEE. CDR3 loop: CASSFRAGGEQYF. The CDR3 coding sequence is TGTGCCAGCAGCTTTCGAGCCGGCGGGGAGCAGTACTTC.

In its sample, this clone was seen once. This chain connects TRBV19 to TRBJ1-1; 7 nucleotides agree with TRBD1. Trimming removed 5 bases from V and 2 bases from J; junction bases left unmatched: 5. Germline V gives CDR1 LNHDA, CDR2 SQIVND (reference sequence). The CDR3 length is 14 residues. The chain's CDR3 is CASSPGTVNTEAFF. CDR3 nucleotides: TGTGCCAGTAGTCCAGGGACAGTCAACACTGAAGCTTTCTTT.

J is TRBJ1-3 and V is TRBV6-1; no reliable D call. Trimming pared 1 base from V and 1 base from J, leaving 5 bases between. This CDR3 has 14 amino acids. The germline CDR1 and CDR2 sequences are MNHNS and SASEGT. The CDR3 DNA is TGTGCCAGCAGTGAAGTGGGGTCTGGAAACACCATATATTTT. Its protein is CASSEVGSGNTIYF.

The rearrangement links TRBV18 to TRBJ1-1, with D unresolved. Trimming pared 6 bases from V and 7 bases from J, leaving 12 bases between. CDR1 and CDR2 (germline): KGHSH, LQKENI. The CDR3 spans 12 residues. CDR3 nucleotides: TGTGCCAGCTCCCTTGAAAGAGTTGAAGCTTTCTTT. This gives the protein CASSLERVEAFF.